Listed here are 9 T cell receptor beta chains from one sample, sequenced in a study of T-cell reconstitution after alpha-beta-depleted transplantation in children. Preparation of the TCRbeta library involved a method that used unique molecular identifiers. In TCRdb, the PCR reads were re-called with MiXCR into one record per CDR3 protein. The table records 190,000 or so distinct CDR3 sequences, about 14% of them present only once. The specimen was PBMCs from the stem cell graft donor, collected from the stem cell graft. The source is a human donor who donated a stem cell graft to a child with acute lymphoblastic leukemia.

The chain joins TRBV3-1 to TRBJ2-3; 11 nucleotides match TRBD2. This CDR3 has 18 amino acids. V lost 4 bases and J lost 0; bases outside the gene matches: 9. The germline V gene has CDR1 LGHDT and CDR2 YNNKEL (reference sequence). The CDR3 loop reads CASSRSGRALKSTDTQYF. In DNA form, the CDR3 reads TGTGCCAGCAGCCGTAGCGGGAGGGCCCTAAAAAGCACAGATACGCAGTATTTT.

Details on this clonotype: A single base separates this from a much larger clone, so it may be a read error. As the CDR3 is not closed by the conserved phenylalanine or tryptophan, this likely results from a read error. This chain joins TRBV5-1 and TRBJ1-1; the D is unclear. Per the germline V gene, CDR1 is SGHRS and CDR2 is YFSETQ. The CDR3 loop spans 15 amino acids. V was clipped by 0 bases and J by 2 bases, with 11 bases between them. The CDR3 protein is CASSLAAGVNTEAFL. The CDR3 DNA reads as TGCGCCAGCAGCTTGGCCGCGGGCGTAAACACTGAAGCTTTCTTG.

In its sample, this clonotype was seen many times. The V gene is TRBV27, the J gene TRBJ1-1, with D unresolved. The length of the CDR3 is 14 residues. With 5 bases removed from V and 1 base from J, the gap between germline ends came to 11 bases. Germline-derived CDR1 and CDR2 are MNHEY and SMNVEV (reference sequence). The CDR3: CASSKRLGNTEAFF. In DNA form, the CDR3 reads TGTGCCAGCAGTAAGCGACTGGGGAACACTGAAGCTTTCTTT.

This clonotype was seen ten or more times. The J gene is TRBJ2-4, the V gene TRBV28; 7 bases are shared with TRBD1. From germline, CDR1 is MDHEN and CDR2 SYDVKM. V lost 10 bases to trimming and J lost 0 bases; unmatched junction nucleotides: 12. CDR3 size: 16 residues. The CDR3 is CATAEPGGLAKNIQYF. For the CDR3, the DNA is TGTGCCACCGCCGAACCAGGGGGTCTAGCCAAAAACATTCAGTACTTC. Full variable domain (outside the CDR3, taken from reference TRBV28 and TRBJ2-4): DVKVTQSSRYLVKRTGEKVFLECVQDMDHENMFWYRQDPGLGLRLIYFSYDVKMKEKGDIPEGYSVSREKKERFSLILESASTNQTSMYLCATAEPGGLAKNIQYFGAGTRLSVL.

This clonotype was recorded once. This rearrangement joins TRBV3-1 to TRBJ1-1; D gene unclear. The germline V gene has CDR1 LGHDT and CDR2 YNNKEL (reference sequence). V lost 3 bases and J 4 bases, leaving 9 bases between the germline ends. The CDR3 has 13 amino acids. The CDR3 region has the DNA TGTGCCAGCAGCCAGGAACGAGTCACTGAAGCTTTCTTT. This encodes CASSQERVTEAFF.

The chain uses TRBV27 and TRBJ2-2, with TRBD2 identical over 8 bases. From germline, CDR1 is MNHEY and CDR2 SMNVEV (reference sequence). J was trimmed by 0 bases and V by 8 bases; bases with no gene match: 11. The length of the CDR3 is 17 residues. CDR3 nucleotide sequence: TGTGCCAGCCGACGGGGGGGGTCTCATTCGAACACCGGGGAGCTGTTTTTT. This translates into CASRRGGSHSNTGELFF.

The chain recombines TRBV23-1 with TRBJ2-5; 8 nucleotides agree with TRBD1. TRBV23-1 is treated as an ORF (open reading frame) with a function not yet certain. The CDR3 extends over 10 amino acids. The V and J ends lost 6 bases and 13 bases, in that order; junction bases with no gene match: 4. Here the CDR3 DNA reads TGCGCCAGCAGCCCCGGGACAGGGTACTTC. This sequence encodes CASSPGTGYF.

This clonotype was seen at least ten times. CDR3 coding DNA: TGTGCCAGCAGTGAATATTTCAGGGGACGGGACAAAGAGGGCATTCAGTACTTC. Protein: CASSEYFRGRDKEGIQYF. This sequence joins TRBV25-1 and TRBJ2-4; D is possibly TRBD1 (6 bases). The V and J ends lost 0 bases and 9 bases respectively, with 24 bases between them. CDR1 is MGHDK and CDR2 is SYGVNS in the germline V gene. The CDR3 sequence is 18 residues long.

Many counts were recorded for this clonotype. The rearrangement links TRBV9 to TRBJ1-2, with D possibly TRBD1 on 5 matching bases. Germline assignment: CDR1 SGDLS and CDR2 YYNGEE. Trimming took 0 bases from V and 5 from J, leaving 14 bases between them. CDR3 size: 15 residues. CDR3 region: CASSVGPPGIYGYTF. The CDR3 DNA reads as TGTGCCAGCAGCGTAGGGCCCCCAGGGATATATGGCTACACCTTC.